The entry below gives a single T cell receptor beta chain sequence along with its context. The data belong to a study of blood T cell repertoires in COVID-19. About the study: Collection of acute and convalescent COVID-19 samples took place in the United States, Italy and Spain.

Germline assignment: CDR1 KGHSH and CDR2 LQKENI. V lost 6 bases, J lost 0 bases, and 9 bases lay in between. The CDR3 loop spans 14 amino acids. Original methodology: From reference gene primer amplification, estimates of nucleated cell counts were derived. Sequencing used immunoSEQ multiplex PCR; TCRdb keeps in-frame clones, though not all of them. The V and J calls and clone size were taken over from that table, and D and trimming were inferred from the DNA. This table has 200,000 to 300,000 clones, 70% to 85% appearing once. V is TRBV18 and J is TRBJ1-5; D is possibly TRBD1 (5 bases). Sequenced: peripheral blood. The origin of this receptor is a woman older than 75 with acute or convalescent COVID-19. This chain's CDR3 is CASSGASSNQPQHF. CDR3 nucleotide sequence: TGTGCCAGCTCTGGGGCTTCTAGCAATCAGCCCCAGCATTTT.